This T cell receptor (beta chain) comes out of a study of blood T cell repertoires in COVID-19. Deletions cut 5 bases from V and 1 base from J, with 11 bases between. The V gene's germline CDR1 is MDHEN and CDR2 SYDVKM. The CDR3 runs to 14 residues. Sequencing was performed with immunoSEQ multiplex PCR; in TCRdb, only in-frame clones are kept and a portion is missing. The repertoire holds about 380,000 clones, with 80% to 90% as singletons. This clonotype was sampled from a man aged 40-49 years with acute or convalescent COVID-19. This chain uses TRBV28 with TRBJ1-1; D is perhaps TRBD1 (6 bases). Sequenced input: peripheral blood. CDR3: CASSQDRQNTEAFF. For the CDR3, the DNA is TGTGCCAGCAGTCAGGACAGACAGAACACTGAAGCTTTCTTT. The full variable domain, rest sourced from reference TRBV28 and TRBJ1-1, is DVKVTQSSRYLVKRTGEKVFLECVQDMDHENMFWYRQDPGLGLRLIYFSYDVKMKEKGDIPEGYSVSREKKERFSLILESASTNQTSMYLCASSQDRQNTEAFFGQGTRLTVV.